A single sample is the source of the 11 T cell receptor beta chains below, sequenced in a study of blood T cell repertoires in COVID-19. The protocol was immunoSEQ multiplex PCR, while the TCRdb copy is restricted to in-frame clones and leaves out a portion. The data contain 30,000 to 40,000 clones, 82% of them singletons. Material: peripheral blood. These receptors came from an elderly man with active or convalescent COVID-19.

The V gene is TRBV9, the J gene TRBJ2-5; TRBD2 agrees at 9 bases. The germline V gene encodes CDR1 SGDLS and CDR2 YYNGEE. V lost 3 bases, J lost 5 bases, and 2 bases stayed unmatched. The CDR3 loop spans 13 amino acids. CDR3: CASSASGRETQYF. The CDR3 nucleotides read TGTGCCAGCAGCGCGAGCGGGAGGGAGACCCAGTACTTC.

The chain recombines TRBV3-1 (or the pseudogene TRBV3-2) with TRBJ2-5; the match to TRBD1 covers 10 bases. The trim removed 4 bases at V and 1 base at J, leaving 0 bases unmatched. The CDR3 sequence is 14 residues long. Germline CDR1 and CDR2: LGHDT and YNNKEL (reference sequence). CDR3 sequence: CASSRDRGQETQYF. The CDR3 bases are TGTGCCAGCAGCCGGGACAGGGGCCAAGAGACCCAGTACTTC.

The sample holds one count of this clone. The chain employs TRBV11-3 and TRBJ2-3, with a tentative D call TRBD1 (5 bases). The CDR3 totals 15 residues. Germline V gene sequence: CDR1 SGHNT, CDR2 YENEEA. V gave up 5 bases and J gave up 6 bases, with 18 bases separating them. Written as DNA, the CDR3 is TGTGCCAGCAGCCCCAGGGCTCAGCAGGCGGATACGCAGTATTTT. This gives the protein CASSPRAQQADTQYF.

The chain has TRBV18 and TRBJ2-5; 9 bases line up with TRBD1. V trimming: 0 bases; J trimming: 5 bases; junction bases outside the gene matches: 7. Germline CDR1 KGHSH, CDR2 LQKENI. This CDR3 has 16 amino acids. CDR3 protein: CASSPPGTGGQETQYF. CDR3 coding DNA: TGTGCCAGCTCACCACCGGGCACAGGGGGCCAGGAGACCCAGTACTTC.

This chain connects TRBV6-5 to TRBJ1-6; no firm D call. The CDR3 is made up of 14 amino acids. CDR1 and CDR2 (germline): MNHEY, SVGAGI. V lost 6 bases and J lost 9, with 15 bases in between. CDR3 region: CASSQAQGSSPLHF. The DNA of the CDR3 is TGTGCCAGCAGCCAGGCTCAAGGATCTTCACCCCTCCACTTT.

V is TRBV7-9 and J is TRBJ1-2, with D possibly TRBD1 on 6 matching bases. CDR1 and CDR2 from the germline V gene are SEHNR and FQNEAQ (reference sequence). The V and J ends lost 2 bases and 9 bases respectively, with 19 bases between them. The CDR3 consists of 15 residues. The CDR3, as DNA: TGTGCCAGCAGCTTACACGCCGGGACACCAGAGAGCTACACCTTC. Translation gives CASSLHAGTPESYTF.

The genes are TRBV6-5 and TRBJ2-4; the match to TRBD2 covers 11 bases. The length of the CDR3 is 15 residues. J gave up 7 bases and V 4 bases, and 6 bases lay outside the gene matches. Per germline, CDR1 MNHEY and CDR2 SVGAGI. The CDR3 reads CASSLTSGTVNIQYF. CDR3 bases: TGTGCCAGCAGTTTGACTAGCGGGACGGTGAACATTCAGTACTTC.

CDR3 nucleotides: TGTGCCACCAGAGGCCGGACTAGCTACTACAATGAGCAGTTCTTC. This codes for CATRGRTSYYNEQFF. The chain carries TRBV15 and TRBJ2-1, with 8 bases matching TRBD2. This CDR3 is built from 15 residues. Germline CDR1 and CDR2: LNHNV and YYDKDF (reference sequence). Trimming removed 6 bases from V and 3 bases from J; junction bases left unmatched: 7.

The rearrangement joins TRBV3-1 (or the pseudogene TRBV3-2) to TRBJ2-5; possibly TRBD1 for D (5 bases). Per germline, CDR1 LGHDT and CDR2 YNNKEL (reference sequence). The CDR3 is made up of 16 amino acids. Trimming cost V 1 base and J 2 bases, with 14 bases left between them. CDR3 DNA sequence: TGTGCCAGCAGCCAAGGCCTGGGGCGCCTGCAAGAGACCCAGTACTTC. Translation: CASSQGLGRLQETQYF.

This clone was counted between two and nine times. The rearrangement links TRBV28 to TRBJ2-3, with D perhaps TRBD1 (6 bases). Per the germline V gene, CDR1 is MDHEN and CDR2 is SYDVKM. Deletions cut 5 bases from V and 7 bases from J, with 7 bases between. The CDR3 extends over 11 amino acids. The CDR3 sequence: CASSRGNTQYF. The DNA of the CDR3 is TGTGCCAGCAGTAGGGGGAATACGCAGTATTTT.

The V and J genes are TRBV2 and TRBJ1-4, with unresolved D. The germline CDR1 and CDR2 sequences are SNHLY and FYNNEI. The CDR3 extends over 15 amino acids. Trimming left V 3 bases short and J 10 bases short, with 18 bases between. The CDR3 loop is CASSEFRDLRGKLFF. The DNA of the CDR3 is TGTGCCAGCAGTGAGTTCCGGGATCTTAGAGGAAAACTGTTTTTT.